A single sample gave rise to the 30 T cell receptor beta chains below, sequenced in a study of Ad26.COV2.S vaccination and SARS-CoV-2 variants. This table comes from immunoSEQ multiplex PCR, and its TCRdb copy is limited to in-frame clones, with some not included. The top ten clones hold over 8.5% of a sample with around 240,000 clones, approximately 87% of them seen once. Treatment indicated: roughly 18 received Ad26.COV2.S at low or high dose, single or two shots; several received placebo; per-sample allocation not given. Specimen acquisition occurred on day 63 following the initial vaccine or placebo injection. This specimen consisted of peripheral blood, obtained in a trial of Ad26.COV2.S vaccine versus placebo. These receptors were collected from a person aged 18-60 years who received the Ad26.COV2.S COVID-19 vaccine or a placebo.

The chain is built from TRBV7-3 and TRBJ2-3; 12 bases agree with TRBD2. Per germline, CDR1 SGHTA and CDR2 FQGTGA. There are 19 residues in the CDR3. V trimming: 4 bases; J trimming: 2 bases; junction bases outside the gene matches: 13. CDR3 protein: CASSSGQSLAGGYTDTQYF. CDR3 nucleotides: TGTGCCAGCAGCTCGGGACAGTCACTAGCGGGGGGATACACAGATACGCAGTATTTT.

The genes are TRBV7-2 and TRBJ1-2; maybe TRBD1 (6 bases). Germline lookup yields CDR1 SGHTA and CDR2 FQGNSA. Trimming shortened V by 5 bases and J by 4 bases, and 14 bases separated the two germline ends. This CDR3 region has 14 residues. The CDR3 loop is CASSPRQGSYGYTF. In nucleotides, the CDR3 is TGTGCCAGCAGCCCACGCCAGGGGAGCTATGGCTACACCTTC. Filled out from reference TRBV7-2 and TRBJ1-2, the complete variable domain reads GAGVSQSPSNKVTEKGKDVELRCDPISGHTALYWYRQSLGQGLEFLIYFQGNSAPDKSGLPSDRFSAERTGGSVSTLTIQRTQQEDSAVYLCASSPRQGSYGYTFGSGTRLTVV.

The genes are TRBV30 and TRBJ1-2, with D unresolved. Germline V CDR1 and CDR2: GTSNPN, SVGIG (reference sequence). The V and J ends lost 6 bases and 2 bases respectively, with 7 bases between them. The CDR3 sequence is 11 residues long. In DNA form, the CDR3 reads TGTGCCTGCCCGGGAAACTATGGCTACACCTTC. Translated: CACPGNYGYTF.

The CDR3 DNA is TGTGCCAGCAGTTCTAGCGGGACCTTCAATGAGCAGTTCTTC. This translates into CASSSSGTFNEQFF. The chain recombines TRBV11-2 with TRBJ2-1, with 9 bases aligning to TRBD2. CDR1 and CDR2 from the germline V gene are SGHAT and FQNNGV. There are 14 residues in the CDR3. J lost 6 bases, V lost 6 bases, and 6 bases had no gene match.

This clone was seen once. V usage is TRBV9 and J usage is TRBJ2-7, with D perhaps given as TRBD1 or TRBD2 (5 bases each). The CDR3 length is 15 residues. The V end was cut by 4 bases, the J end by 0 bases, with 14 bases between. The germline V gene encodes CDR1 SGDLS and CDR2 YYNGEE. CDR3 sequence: CASSPSGTSSYEQYF. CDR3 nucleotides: TGTGCCAGCAGCCCGTCCGGGACGAGCTCCTACGAGCAGTACTTC.

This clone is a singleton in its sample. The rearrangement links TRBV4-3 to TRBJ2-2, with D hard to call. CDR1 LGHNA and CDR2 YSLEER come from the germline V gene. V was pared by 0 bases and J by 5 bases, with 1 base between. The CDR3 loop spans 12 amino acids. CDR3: CASSQETGELFF. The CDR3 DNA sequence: TGCGCCAGCAGCCAAGAAACCGGGGAGCTGTTTTTT.

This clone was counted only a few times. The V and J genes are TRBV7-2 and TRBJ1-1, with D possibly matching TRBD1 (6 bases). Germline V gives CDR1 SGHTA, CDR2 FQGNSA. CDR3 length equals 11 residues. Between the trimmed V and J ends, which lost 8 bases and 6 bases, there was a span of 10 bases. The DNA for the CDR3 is TGTGCCAGCCGAGGGGGGGCTGAAGCTTTCTTT. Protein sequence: CASRGGAEAFF.

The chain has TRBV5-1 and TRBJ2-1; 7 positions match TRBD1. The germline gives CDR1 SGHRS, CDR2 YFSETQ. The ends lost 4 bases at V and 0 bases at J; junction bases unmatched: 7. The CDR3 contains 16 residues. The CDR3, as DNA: TGCGCCAGCAGCCGAGATTCAGGGGGCTCCTACAATGAGCAGTTCTTC. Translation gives CASSRDSGGSYNEQFF.

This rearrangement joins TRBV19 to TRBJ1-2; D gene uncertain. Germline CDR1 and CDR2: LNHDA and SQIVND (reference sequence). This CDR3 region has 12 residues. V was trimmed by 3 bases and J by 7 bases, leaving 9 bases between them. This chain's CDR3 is CASSIGGIGYTF. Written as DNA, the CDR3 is TGTGCCAGTAGTATCGGAGGGATTGGCTACACCTTC.

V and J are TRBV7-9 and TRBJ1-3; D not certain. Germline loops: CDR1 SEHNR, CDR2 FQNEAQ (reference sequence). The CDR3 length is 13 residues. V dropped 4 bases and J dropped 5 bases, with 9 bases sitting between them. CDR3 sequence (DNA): TGTGCCAGCAGCTCGGGCCCTCGAAACACCATATATTTT. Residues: CASSSGPRNTIYF.

CDR3 nucleotides: TGTGCCAGCAGCTTAGTCACGGGAGAGACCCAGTACTTC. As protein: CASSLVTGETQYF. This sequence joins TRBV7-8 and TRBJ2-5; D is unclear. The V end lost 1 base, the J end lost 4 bases, and 7 bases lay between the germline ends. Germline V gene sequence: CDR1 SGHVS, CDR2 FQNEAQ. There are 13 residues in the CDR3.

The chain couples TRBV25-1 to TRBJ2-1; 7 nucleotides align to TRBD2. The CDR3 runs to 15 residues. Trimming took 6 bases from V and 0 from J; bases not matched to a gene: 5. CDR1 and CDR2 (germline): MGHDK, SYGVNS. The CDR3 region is CASSVGGSSYNEQFF. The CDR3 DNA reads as TGTGCCAGCAGCGTGGGAGGGAGCTCCTACAATGAGCAGTTCTTC.

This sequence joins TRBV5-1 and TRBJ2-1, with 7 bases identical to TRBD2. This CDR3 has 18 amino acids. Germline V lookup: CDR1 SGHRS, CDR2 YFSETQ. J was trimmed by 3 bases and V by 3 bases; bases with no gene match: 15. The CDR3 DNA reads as TGCGCCAGCAGCTGGTTGGGGGGGAGGCAGAGATTCTACAATGAGCAGTTCTTC. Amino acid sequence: CASSWLGGRQRFYNEQFF.

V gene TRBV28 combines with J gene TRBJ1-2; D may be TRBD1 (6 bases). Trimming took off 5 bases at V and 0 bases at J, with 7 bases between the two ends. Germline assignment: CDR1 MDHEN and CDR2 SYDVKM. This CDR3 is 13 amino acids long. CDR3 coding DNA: TGTGCCAGCAGTAGGACAGCTAACTATGGCTACACCTTC. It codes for CASSRTANYGYTF.

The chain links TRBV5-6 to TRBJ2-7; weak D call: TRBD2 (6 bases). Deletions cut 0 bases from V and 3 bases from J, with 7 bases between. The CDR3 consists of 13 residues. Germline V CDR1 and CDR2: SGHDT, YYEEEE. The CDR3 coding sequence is TGTGCCAGCAGCTTGGGACTAGTCTACGAGCAGTACTTC. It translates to CASSLGLVYEQYF.

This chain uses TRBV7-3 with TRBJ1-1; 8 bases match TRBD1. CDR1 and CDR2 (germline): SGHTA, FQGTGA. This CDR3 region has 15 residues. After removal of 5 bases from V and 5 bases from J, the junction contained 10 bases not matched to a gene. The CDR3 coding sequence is TGTGCCAGCAGCCCAAGGACAGGGCCGGGGACTGAAGCTTTCTTT. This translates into CASSPRTGPGTEAFF.

CDR3 sequence (DNA): TGTGCCAGCAGGGGCACAGGGAGGAACATTCAGTACTTC. Translated: CASRGTGRNIQYF. The gene calls are TRBV12-3 or TRBV12-4 and TRBJ2-4; either TRBD1 or TRBD2 may supply D (6 bases each). V lost 6 bases to trimming and J lost 7 bases, with 13 bases between them. The CDR3 covers 13 residues.

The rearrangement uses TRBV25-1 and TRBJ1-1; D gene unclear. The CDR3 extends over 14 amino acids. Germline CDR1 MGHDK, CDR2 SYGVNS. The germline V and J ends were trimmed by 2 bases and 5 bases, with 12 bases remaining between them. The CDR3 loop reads CASSETALRTEAFF. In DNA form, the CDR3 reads TGTGCCAGCAGTGAAACGGCCCTGCGGACTGAAGCTTTCTTT.

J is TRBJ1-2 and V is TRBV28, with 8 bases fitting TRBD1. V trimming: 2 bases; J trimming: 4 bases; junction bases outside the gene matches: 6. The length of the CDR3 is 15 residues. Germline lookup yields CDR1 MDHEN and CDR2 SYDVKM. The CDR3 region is CASSLLPGTGYGYTF. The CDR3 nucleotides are TGTGCCAGCAGTTTACTACCCGGGACAGGCTATGGCTACACCTTC.

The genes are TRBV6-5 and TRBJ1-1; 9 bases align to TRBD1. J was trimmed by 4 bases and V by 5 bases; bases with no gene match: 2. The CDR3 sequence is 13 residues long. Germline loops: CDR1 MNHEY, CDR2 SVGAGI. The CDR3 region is CASSTDRGTEAFF. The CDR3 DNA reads TGTGCCAGCAGTACGGACAGGGGCACTGAAGCTTTCTTT.

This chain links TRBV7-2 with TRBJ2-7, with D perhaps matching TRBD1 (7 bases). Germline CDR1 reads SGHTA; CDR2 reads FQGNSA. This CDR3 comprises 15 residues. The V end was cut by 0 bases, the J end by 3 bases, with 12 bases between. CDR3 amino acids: CASSLAGRGDYEQYF. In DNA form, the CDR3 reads TGTGCCAGCAGCTTAGCGGGCAGGGGGGACTACGAGCAGTACTTC.

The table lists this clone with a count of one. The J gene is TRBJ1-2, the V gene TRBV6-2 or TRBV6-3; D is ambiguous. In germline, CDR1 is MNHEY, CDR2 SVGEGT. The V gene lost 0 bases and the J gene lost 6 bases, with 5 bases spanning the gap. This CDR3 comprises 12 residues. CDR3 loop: CASSYSGNGYTF. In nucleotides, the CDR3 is TGTGCCAGCAGTTACTCTGGGAATGGCTACACCTTC.

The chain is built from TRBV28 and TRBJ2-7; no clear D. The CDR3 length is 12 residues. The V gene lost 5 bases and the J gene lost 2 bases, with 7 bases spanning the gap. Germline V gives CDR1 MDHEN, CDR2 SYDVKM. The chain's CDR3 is CASSPAAYEQYF. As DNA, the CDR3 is TGTGCCAGCAGTCCCGCAGCCTACGAGCAGTACTTC.

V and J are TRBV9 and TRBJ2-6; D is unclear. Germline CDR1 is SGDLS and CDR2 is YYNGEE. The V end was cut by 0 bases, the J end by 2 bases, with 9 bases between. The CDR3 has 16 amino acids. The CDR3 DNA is TGTGCCAGCAGCGTAGAACGTTGGGCTGGGGCCAACGTCCTGACTTTC. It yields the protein CASSVERWAGANVLTF.

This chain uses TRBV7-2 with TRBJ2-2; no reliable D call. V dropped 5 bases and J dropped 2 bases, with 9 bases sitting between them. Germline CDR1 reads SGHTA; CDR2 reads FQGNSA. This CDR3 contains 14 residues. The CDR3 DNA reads TGTGCCAGCAGCCGGTTAGCTAACACCGGGGAGCTGTTTTTT. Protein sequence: CASSRLANTGELFF. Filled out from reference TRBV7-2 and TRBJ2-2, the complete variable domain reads GAGVSQSPSNKVTEKGKDVELRCDPISGHTALYWYRQSLGQGLEFLIYFQGNSAPDKSGLPSDRFSAERTGGSVSTLTIQRTQQEDSAVYLCASSRLANTGELFFGEGSRLTVL.

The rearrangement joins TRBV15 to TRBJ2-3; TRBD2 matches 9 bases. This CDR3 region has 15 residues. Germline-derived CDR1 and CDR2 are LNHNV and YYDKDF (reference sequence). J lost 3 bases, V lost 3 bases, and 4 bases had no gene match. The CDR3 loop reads CATSSSGGVTDTQYF. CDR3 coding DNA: TGTGCCACCAGCAGTAGCGGGGGCGTGACAGATACGCAGTATTTT.

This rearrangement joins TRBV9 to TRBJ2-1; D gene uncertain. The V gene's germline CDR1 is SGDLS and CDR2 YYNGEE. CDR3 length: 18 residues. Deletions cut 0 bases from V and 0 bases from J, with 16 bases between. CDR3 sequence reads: CASSVALGDLSSYNEQFF. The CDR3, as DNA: TGTGCCAGCAGCGTAGCTCTTGGCGACCTAAGCTCCTACAATGAGCAGTTCTTC.

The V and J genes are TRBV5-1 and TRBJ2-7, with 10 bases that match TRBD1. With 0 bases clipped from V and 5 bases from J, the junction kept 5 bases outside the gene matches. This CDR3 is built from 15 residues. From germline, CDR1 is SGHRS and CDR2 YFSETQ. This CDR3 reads CASSLGDRGPHEQYF. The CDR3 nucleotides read TGCGCCAGCAGCTTGGGGGACAGGGGCCCCCACGAGCAGTACTTC.

The CDR3 is CAWRPPGLGTGELFF. CDR3 in DNA: TGTGCCTGGAGGCCCCCAGGGTTGGGCACCGGGGAGCTGTTTTTT. The V and J genes are TRBV30 and TRBJ2-2; possible D gene TRBD1, 5 bases. The CDR3 consists of 15 residues. Germline CDR1 reads GTSNPN; CDR2 reads SVGIG (reference sequence). V was pared by 3 bases and J by 4 bases, with 15 bases between.

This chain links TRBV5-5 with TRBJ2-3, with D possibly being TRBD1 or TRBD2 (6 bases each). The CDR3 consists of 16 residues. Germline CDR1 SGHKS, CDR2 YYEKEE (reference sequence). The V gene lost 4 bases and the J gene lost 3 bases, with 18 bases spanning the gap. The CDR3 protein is CASSPMWGAGTDTQYF. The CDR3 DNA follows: TGTGCCAGCAGCCCTATGTGGGGGGCGGGAACAGATACGCAGTATTTT.